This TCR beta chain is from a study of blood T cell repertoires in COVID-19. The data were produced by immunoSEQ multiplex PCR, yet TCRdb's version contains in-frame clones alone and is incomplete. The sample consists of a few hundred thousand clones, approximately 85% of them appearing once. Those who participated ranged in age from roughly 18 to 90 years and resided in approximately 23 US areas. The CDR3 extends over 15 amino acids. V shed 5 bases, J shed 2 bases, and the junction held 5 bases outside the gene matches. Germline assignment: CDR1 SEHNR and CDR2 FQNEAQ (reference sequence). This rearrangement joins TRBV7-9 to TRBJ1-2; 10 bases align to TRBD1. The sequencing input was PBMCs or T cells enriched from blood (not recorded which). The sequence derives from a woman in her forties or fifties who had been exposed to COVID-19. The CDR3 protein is CASSARQGANYGYTF. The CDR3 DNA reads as TGTGCCAGCAGCGCGAGACAGGGGGCGAACTATGGCTACACCTTC.